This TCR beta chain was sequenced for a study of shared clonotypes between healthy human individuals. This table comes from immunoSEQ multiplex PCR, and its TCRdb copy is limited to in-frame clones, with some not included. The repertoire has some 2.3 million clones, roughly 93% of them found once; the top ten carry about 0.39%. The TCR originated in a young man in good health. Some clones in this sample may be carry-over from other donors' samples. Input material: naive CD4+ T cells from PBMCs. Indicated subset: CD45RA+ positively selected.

Here the CDR3 DNA reads TGCGCCAGCAGCCAAGAAGAGGCTTCGGGCAGTAGAAACACCATATATTTT. Translating it yields CASSQEEASGSRNTIYF. The chain employs TRBV4-1 and TRBJ1-3; D call uncertain. CDR1 and CDR2 (germline): MGHRA, YSYEKL. This CDR3 is built from 17 residues. Between the trimmed V and J ends, which lost 0 bases and 5 bases, there was a span of 17 bases.